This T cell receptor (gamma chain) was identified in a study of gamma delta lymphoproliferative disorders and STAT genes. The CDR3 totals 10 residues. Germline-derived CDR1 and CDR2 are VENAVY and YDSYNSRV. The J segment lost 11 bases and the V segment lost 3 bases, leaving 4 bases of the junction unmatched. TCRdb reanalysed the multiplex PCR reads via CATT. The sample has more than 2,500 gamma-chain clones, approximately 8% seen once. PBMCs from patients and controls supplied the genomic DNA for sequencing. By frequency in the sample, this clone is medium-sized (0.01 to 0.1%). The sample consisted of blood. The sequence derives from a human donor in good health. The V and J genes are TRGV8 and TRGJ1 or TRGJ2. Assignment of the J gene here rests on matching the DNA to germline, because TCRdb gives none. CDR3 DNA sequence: TGTGCCACCTGGGATTCTGAGAAACTCTTT. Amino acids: CATWDSEKLF.